The source of this TCR beta chain is a study of long-term antiretroviral therapy in people with HIV. This CDR3 has 14 amino acids. Trimming cost V 3 bases and J 8 bases, with 14 bases left between them. Germline-derived CDR1 and CDR2 are MGHRA and YSYEKL. It was version v3.0 of the immunoSEQ assay that was run at survey level. Clones were sequenced by immunoSEQ multiplex PCR, and TCRdb holds only the in-frame ones, with some missing. The sample carries about 28,000 clones, around nine tenths recorded once. The clonotype originates from a woman younger than 30 with HIV. The chain is built from TRBV4-1 and TRBJ2-1; D is possibly TRBD2 (6 bases). Here the sequenced sample was unsorted PBMCs, taken 1.8 years after starting antiretroviral therapy. The CDR3 DNA reads as TGCGCCAGCAGCCAGGGGGACTTTGGCGATGAGCAGTTCTTC. Amino acids: CASSQGDFGDEQFF.